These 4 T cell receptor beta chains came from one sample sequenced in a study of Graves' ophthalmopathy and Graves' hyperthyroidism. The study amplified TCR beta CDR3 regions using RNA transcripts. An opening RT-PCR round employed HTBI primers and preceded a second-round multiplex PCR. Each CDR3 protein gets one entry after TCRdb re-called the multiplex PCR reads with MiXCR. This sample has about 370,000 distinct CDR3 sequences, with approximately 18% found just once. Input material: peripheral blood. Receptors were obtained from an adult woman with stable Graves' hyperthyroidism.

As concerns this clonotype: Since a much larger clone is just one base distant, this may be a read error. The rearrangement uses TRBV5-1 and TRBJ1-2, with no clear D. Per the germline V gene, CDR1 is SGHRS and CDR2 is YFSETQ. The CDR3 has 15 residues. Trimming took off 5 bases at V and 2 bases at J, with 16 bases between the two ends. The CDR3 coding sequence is TGCGCCAGCAGAACCAACGGGGAAAGGAACTATGGCTACACCTTC. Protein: CASRTNGERNYGYTF. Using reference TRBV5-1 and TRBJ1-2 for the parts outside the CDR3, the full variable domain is KAGVTQTPRYLIKTRGQQVTLSCSPISGHRSVSWYQQTPGQGLQFLFEYFSETQRNKGNFPGRFSGRQFSNSRSEMNVSTLELGDSALYLCASRTNGERNYGYTFGSGTRLTVV.

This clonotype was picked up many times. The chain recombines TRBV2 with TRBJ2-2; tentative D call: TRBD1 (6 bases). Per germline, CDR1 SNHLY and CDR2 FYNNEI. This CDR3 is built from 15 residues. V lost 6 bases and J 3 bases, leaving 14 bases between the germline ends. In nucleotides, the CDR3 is TGTGCCAGCAGGGTCTGGGGGCCATACACCGGGGAGCTGTTTTTT. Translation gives CASRVWGPYTGELFF. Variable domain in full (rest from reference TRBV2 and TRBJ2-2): EPEVTQTPSHQVTQMGQEVILRCVPISNHLYFYWYRQILGQKVEFLVSFYNNEISEKSEIFDDQFSVERPDGSNFTLKIRSTKLEDSAMYFCASRVWGPYTGELFFGEGSRLTVL.

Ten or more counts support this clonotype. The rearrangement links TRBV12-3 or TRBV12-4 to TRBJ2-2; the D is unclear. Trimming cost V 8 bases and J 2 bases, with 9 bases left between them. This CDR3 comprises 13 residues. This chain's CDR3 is CASSYTNTGELFF. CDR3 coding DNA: TGTGCCAGCTCCTACACTAACACCGGGGAGCTGTTTTTT.

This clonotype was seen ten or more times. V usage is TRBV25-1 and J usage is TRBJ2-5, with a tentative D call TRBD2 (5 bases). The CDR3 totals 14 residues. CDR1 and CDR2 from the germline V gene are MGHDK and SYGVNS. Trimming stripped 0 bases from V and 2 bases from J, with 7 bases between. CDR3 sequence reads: CASSEYKRQETQYF. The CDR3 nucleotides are TGTGCCAGCAGTGAATATAAGCGGCAAGAGACCCAGTACTTC.